The TCR beta chain described here comes from a study of spatial heterogeneity in lung cancer. There are a few counts of this clonotype. CDR1 is SGHAT and CDR2 is FQNNGV in the germline V gene. Trimming removed 4 bases at V and 0 bases at J, with 7 bases between. The CDR3 has 14 residues. Each CDR3 protein is one row after TCRdb ran MiXCR on the 5' RACE reads. The sample lists about 120,000 distinct CDR3 sequences, 10% to 12% occurring once. The time point here: blood at routine non-recurrence follow-up after resection. In each case, whole RNA from tumor, nontumor lung or frozen PBMC was sequenced unsorted.

Sequenced here: PBMCs, sampled at follow-up. This chain joins TRBV11-2 and TRBJ2-4, with D perhaps TRBD1 (5 bases). The sequence derives from a female donor with early-stage non-small cell lung cancer. The CDR3 loop is CASSYRIAKNIQYF. The CDR3 DNA sequence: TGTGCCAGCAGCTACAGGATAGCCAAAAACATTCAGTACTTC.